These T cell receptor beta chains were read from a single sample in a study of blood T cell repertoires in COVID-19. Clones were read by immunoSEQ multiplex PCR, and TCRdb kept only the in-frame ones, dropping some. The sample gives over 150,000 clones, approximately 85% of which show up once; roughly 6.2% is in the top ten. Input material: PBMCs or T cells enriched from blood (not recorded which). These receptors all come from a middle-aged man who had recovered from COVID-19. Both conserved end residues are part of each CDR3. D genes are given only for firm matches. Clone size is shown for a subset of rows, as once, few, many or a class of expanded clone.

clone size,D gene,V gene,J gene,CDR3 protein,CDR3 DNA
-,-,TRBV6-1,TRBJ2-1,CASSGREPFSYNEQFF,TGTGCCAGCAGTGGCCGGGAACCCTTCTCCTACAATGAGCAGTTCTTC
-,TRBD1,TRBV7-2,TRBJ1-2,CASSGRDRANVLGYTF,TGTGCCAGCAGCGGACGGGACAGGGCTAACGTACTAGGCTACACCTTC
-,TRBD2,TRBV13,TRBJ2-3,CASLRGGGTDTQYF,TGTGCCTCCCTACGGGGGGGAGGGACAGATACGCAGTATTTT
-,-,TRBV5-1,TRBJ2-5,CASREGGLQETQYF,TGCGCCAGTCGAGAGGGAGGCCTTCAAGAGACCCAGTACTTC
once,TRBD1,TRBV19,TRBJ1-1,CASSIRTGPYTEAFF,TGTGCCAGTAGTATCCGGACAGGACCTTACACTGAAGCTTTCTTT
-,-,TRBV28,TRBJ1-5,CASSPGTRNQPQHF,TGTGCCAGCAGTCCCGGGACACGCAATCAGCCCCAGCATTTT
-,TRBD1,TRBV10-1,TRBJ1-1,CASSYRRDRGPTEAFF,TGCGCCAGCAGTTATCGCCGGGACAGGGGGCCGACTGAAGCTTTCTTT
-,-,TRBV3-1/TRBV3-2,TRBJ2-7,CASSVSGTLYEQYF,TGTGCCAGCAGCGTCTCCGGGACACTATACGAGCAGTACTTC
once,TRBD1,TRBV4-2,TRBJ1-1,CASSQASGGSNTEAFF,TGTGCCAGCAGCCAAGCGTCAGGGGGATCGAACACTGAAGCTTTCTTT
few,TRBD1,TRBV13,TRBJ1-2,CASSLAGTGVGYTF,TGTGCCAGCAGCTTAGCAGGGACAGGGGTCGGCTACACCTTC
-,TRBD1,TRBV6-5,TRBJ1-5,CASSTRTGINQPQHF,TGTGCCAGCAGTACCCGGACAGGGATCAATCAGCCCCAGCATTTT
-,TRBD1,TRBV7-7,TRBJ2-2,CAVQTGPNTGELFF,TGTGCTGTTCAGACAGGGCCGAACACCGGGGAGCTGTTTTTT
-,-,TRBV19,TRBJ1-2,CASSIPGRLNYGYTF,TGTGCCAGTAGTATCCCAGGGCGCCTTAACTATGGCTACACCTTC
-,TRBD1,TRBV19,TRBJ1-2,CASGTGLHYGYTF,TGTGCCAGTGGGACAGGACTCCATTATGGCTACACCTTC
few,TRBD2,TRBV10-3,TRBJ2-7,CAISLTSGLANSYEQYF,TGTGCCATCAGCCTGACTAGCGGCCTAGCTAACTCCTACGAGCAGTACTTC
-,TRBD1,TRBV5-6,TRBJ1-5,CASSKTGNGQPQHF,TGTGCCAGCAGCAAGACAGGGAATGGTCAGCCCCAGCATTTT
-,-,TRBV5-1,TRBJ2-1,CASSLRSGSLYNEQFF,TGCGCCAGCAGCTTGCGGTCCGGGAGTCTCTACAATGAGCAGTTCTTC
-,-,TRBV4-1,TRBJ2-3,CASSQETHTDTQYF,TGCGCCAGCAGCCAAGAAACACACACAGATACGCAGTATTTT
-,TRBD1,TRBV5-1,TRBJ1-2,CASSLPGGPVGYTF,TGCGCCAGCAGCTTGCCAGGGGGGCCCGTCGGCTACACCTTC
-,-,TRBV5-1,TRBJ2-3,CASRDSIGTDTQYF,TGCGCCAGCAGGGACTCAATTGGCACAGATACGCAGTATTTT
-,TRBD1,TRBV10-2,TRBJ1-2,CASSPGQGGGYTF,TGCGCCAGCAGCCCGGGACAGGGAGGAGGCTACACCTTC
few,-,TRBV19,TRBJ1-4,CASTAQGPNEKLFF,TGTGCCAGTACCGCACAGGGACCTAATGAAAAACTGTTTTTT
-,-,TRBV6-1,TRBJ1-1,CASSEVRLLGRGTEAFF,TGTGCCAGCAGTGAAGTACGGCTGCTGGGGCGCGGCACTGAAGCTTTCTTT
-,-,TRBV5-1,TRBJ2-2,CASEEEVGRTGELFF,TGCGCCAGCGAGGAGGAAGTCGGTCGCACCGGGGAGCTGTTTTTT
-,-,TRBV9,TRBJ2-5,CASSVEMGGGEETQYF,TGTGCCAGCAGCGTAGAGATGGGGGGTGGAGAAGAGACCCAGTACTTC
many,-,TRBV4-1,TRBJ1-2,CASSQVSDGYTF,TGCGCCAGCAGCCAAGTTAGCGATGGCTACACCTTC
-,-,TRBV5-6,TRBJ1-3,CASSFGSAAGNTIYF,TGTGCCAGCAGCTTTGGTAGTGCTGCTGGAAACACCATATATTTT
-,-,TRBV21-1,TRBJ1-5,CASSGGEENQPQHF,TGTGCCAGCAGCGGGGGGGAGGAGAATCAGCCCCAGCATTTT
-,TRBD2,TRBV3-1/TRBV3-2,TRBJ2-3,CASSPFSGIPHTDTQYF,TGTGCCAGCAGCCCCTTTAGCGGGATCCCACACACAGATACGCAGTATTTT
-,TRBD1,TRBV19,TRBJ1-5,CASSLTGKADQPQHF,TGTGCCAGTAGCCTGACAGGGAAGGCTGATCAGCCCCAGCATTTT
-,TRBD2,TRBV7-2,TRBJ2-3,CASSLNWWLNAGVPDTQYF,TGTGCCAGCAGCTTAAATTGGTGGTTGAACGCGGGAGTCCCAGATACGCAGTATTTT
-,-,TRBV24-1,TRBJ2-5,CATSDPRGRQETQYF,TGTGCCACCAGTGATCCGCGAGGGCGACAAGAGACCCAGTACTTC
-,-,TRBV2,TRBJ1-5,CASRTAGSNQPQHF,TGTGCCAGCAGGACAGCCGGGAGCAATCAGCCCCAGCATTTT
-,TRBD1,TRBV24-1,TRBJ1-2,CATSDLDRGDYTF,TGTGCCACCAGTGATTTGGACAGGGGTGACTACACCTTC
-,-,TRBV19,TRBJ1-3,CASSMGGPRQASGNTIYF,TGTGCCAGTAGTATGGGGGGACCGCGGCAAGCCTCTGGAAACACCATATATTTT
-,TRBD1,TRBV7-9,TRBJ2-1,CASSQTGGGYNEQFF,TGTGCCAGCAGCCAAACAGGGGGCGGATACAATGAGCAGTTCTTC
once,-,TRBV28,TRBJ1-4,CASSYLQSSNEELFF,TGTGCCAGCAGCTACCTACAGAGCTCAAATGAAGAACTGTTTTTT
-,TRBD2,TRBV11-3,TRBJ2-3,CASSASSGGDTDTQYF,TGTGCCAGCAGCGCGAGTAGCGGGGGGGACACAGATACGCAGTATTTT
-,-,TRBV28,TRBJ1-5,CAIRLNSNQPQHF,TGTGCCATTCGTCTTAATAGCAATCAGCCCCAGCATTTT
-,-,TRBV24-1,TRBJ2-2,CATRGPITGELFF,TGTGCCACCAGGGGCCCAATCACCGGGGAGCTGTTTTTT
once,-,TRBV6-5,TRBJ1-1,CASSYEGAVNTEAFF,TGTGCCAGCAGTTACGAGGGCGCTGTGAACACTGAAGCTTTCTTT
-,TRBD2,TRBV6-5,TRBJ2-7,CASSPSGVPYEQYF,TGTGCCAGCAGTCCAAGCGGGGTCCCCTACGAGCAGTACTTC
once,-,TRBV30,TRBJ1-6,CAWSQKVAGNSPLHF,TGTGCCTGGAGCCAAAAGGTGGCAGGGAATTCACCCCTCCACTTT
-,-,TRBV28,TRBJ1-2,CASSLSSGPYGYTF,TGTGCCAGCAGTTTATCTTCAGGGCCCTATGGCTACACCTTC
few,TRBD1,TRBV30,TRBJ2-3,CAWDLDRGGTDTQYF,TGTGCCTGGGATCTTGACAGGGGGGGCACAGATACGCAGTATTTT